This TCR beta chain was profiled in a study of T cell repertoires in cytomegalovirus infection (dated by TCRdb to between 2018 and 2020). Turning to the overall study: Alongside well-studied HLA-B-restricted epitopes, the peptide stimulations were aimed at recently identified HLA-C-restricted CMV epitopes, whose presentation resists viral immunomodulation. Donor HLA type was relevant to the analysis, because carriage of CMV infection together with the matching HLA type was indicated by public TCR beta signatures.

Spanning cysteine to phenylalanine, the CDR3 consists of 16 amino acids. Solely the CDR3 DNA is kept, with 48 bases framed from the first base. The V and J ends are trimmed by 5 bases and 1 base, leaving 15 bases between them. Looking up the germline V gene (reference sequence) yields CDR1 PRHDT and CDR2 FYEKMQ. Sequencing was performed on an Illumina HiSeq 1500. In TCRdb, the public reads were trimmed at Q25 with fastp and aligned with MiXCR, with productive beta chains retained. Entries are consolidated by CDR3 protein sequence, retaining the most common genes and DNA. The sample table contains approximately 74,000 distinct CDR3 sequences; only one count was recorded for approximately 39% of them. Approximately 95% of the sample comes from the top ten. Results and caveats for the whole study, not just this receptor: The ex vivo response was dominated by HLA-C-restricted CMV-specific TCR beta clonotypes, and the single most frequent clonotype in two of eight donors was supplied by these HLA-C-restricted clonotypes. Cumulative frequency of public TCR beta family members discriminated carriers of CMV infection plus the relevant HLA type in this cohort and an independent approximately 370-donor cohort.

Note on this clonotype: The target of this receptor is not known. No base quality information exists; no much larger clone differs at one position.

Interpreted using the paper, the treatment or condition label stands for: in vitro stimulation with specific CMV peptide epitopes to enrich CMV-specific T cells. The source is a human donor in good health (CMV status not recorded). Some clones in this sample may be carry-over from other donors' samples. This material consisted of CD8+ T cells from cultured PBMCs, taken from culture after CMV antigen stimulation. Recombination connected TRBV13 to TRBJ1-5; D gene: possibly TRBD1, on 6 matching bases. The nucleotide sequence is given as TGTGCCAGCAGCCTCCGAGGAGGGGGAAGCAATCAGCCCCAGCATTTT. It specifies CASSLRGGGSNQPQHF.